The 5 T cell receptor beta chains presented below share a single source sample, sequenced in a study of T cells after yellow fever vaccination. One entry per CDR3 protein results from TCRdb running MiXCR on the 5' RACE reads. The sample lists 250,000 to 350,000 distinct CDR3 sequences, around 4.5% occurring once. The sample consisted of PBMCs, taken 15 days after the yellow fever booster vaccination. Receptor source: a man between 18 and 29 years old who received the YFV17D yellow fever vaccine.

This clonotype was detected only a few times. This sequence joins TRBV7-3 and TRBJ2-2, with D possibly TRBD1 on 5 matching bases. V was pared by 4 bases and J by 7 bases, with 7 bases between. Germline CDR1 SGHTA, CDR2 FQGTGA. This CDR3 region has 12 residues. DNA for the CDR3: TGTGCCAGCAGCTCCGACAGCGGGGAGCTGTTTTTT. It translates to CASSSDSGELFF.

The chain combines TRBV20-1 with TRBJ1-1; weak D call: TRBD1 (6 bases). This CDR3 contains 14 residues. The V and J ends lost 2 bases and 4 bases respectively, with 14 bases between them. CDR1 DFQATT and CDR2 SNEGSKA come from the germline V gene (reference sequence). CDR3 residues: CSARQPRTATEAFF. The CDR3 DNA sequence: TGCAGTGCTAGACAACCCAGGACAGCCACTGAAGCTTTCTTT.

V is TRBV27 and J is TRBJ2-1; either TRBD1 or TRBD2 may supply D (5 bases each). Germline CDR1 MNHEY, CDR2 SMNVEV (reference sequence). Deletions cut 6 bases from V and 6 bases from J, with 15 bases between. The CDR3 sequence is 14 residues long. This CDR3 is CASSPGRNFNEQFF. The CDR3 nucleotides read TGTGCCAGCAGCCCGGGACGGAACTTCAATGAGCAGTTCTTC.

This clonotype appeared a few times. This chain links TRBV3-1 with TRBJ1-6, with TRBD1 matching over 7 bases. V shed 3 bases, J shed 3 bases, and the junction held 5 bases outside the gene matches. Germline loops: CDR1 LGHDT, CDR2 YNNKEL (reference sequence). This CDR3 is built from 16 residues. As DNA, the CDR3 is TGTGCCAGCAGCCAGTCGGGACAGAACTATAATTCACCCCTCCACTTT. Protein sequence: CASSQSGQNYNSPLHF.

This clonotype was seen more than once but under ten times. V and J are TRBV28 and TRBJ2-3; D is possibly TRBD1 (6 bases). V lost 4 bases, J lost 3 bases, and 11 bases lay in between. Germline V lookup: CDR1 MDHEN, CDR2 SYDVKM. The CDR3 covers 14 residues. The CDR3 loop is CASSYLGATDTQYF. Here the CDR3 DNA reads TGTGCCAGCAGTTACTTGGGGGCTACAGATACGCAGTATTTT. The full variable domain, completed using reference TRBV28 and TRBJ2-3, is DVKVTQSSRYLVKRTGEKVFLECVQDMDHENMFWYRQDPGLGLRLIYFSYDVKMKEKGDIPEGYSVSREKKERFSLILESASTNQTSMYLCASSYLGATDTQYFGPGTRLTVL.